This T cell receptor beta chain was observed in a study of CD8 T cells in ankylosing spondylitis (dated by TCRdb to about 2017). About the full investigation: The study profiled T cell receptor beta repertoires in healthy donors and ankylosing spondylitis patients to find disease-linked TCR variants. The full study cohort comprised roughly 24 ankylosing spondylitis patients and about a hundred healthy donors. Peripheral blood was sampled, and synovial fluid was also collected from ankylosing spondylitis patients.

Counted from cysteine to phenylalanine, this CDR3 has 15 amino acids. Left in the record is the CDR3 DNA by itself, 45 bases read in frame from the first base. Here V drops 0 bases and J drops 9 bases, and the junction holds 5 bases not matched to any gene. CDR1 and CDR2 are drawn from the germline V gene: KGHSH, LQKENI. Regarding this clonotype: Its recognized antigen is unknown. Base-call qualities are not available, and no considerably larger clone is one nucleotide away.

Sequencing used an Illumina HiSeq 2500. Quantitative 5'-RACE with molecular barcodes was the method used to prepare the TCR beta libraries. As for the original processing: A new computational method, built on a probabilistic model of VDJ rearrangement, was used to identify disease-linked TCR variants. Clones were called with MiXCR by TCRdb after fastp trimmed the public reads at Q25, and only in-frame beta chains were retained. Under each unique CDR3 protein, matching rows form one entry showing the most common genes and DNA. These V and J calls rely on TCRdb rather than the paper's analysis. The sample yields a few hundred thousand distinct CDR3 sequences; about 11% were counted once. About 19% of the sample goes to the ten largest clones. Broad study findings and their caveats: A CD8+ phenotype was shown by the disease-linked clones, which were found at relatively low frequencies in peripheral blood. The disease-linked clones were reported as significantly enriched in matched synovial fluid samples from ankylosing spondylitis patients. Blood from ankylosing spondylitis patients appeared to be characterized by a TCR beta motif composed of about eight highly homologous amino acid variants. Some of the motif variants had been reported before in the synovial fluid and blood of reactive arthritis patients, a finding that suggests common disease-initiation mechanisms.

The receptor was isolated from a male donor with ankylosing spondylitis or in good health (not recorded which). What was sequenced was blood, either unsorted or a sorted T cell fraction (not recorded which). The chain links TRBV18 with TRBJ2-1; 10 bases in the middle match TRBD2. The CDR3 protein is CASSPPLAGASEQFF. The DNA sequence follows: TGTGCCAGCTCACCACCCCTAGCGGGGGCGAGTGAGCAGTTCTTC. With all but the CDR3 taken from the reference TRBV18 and TRBJ2-1 genes, the full variable domain is: NAGVMQNPRHLVRRRGQEARLRCSPMKGHSHVYWYRQLPEEGLKFMVYLQKENIIDESGMPKERFSAEFPKEGPSILRIQQVVRGDSAAYFCASSPPLAGASEQFFGPGTRLTVL.